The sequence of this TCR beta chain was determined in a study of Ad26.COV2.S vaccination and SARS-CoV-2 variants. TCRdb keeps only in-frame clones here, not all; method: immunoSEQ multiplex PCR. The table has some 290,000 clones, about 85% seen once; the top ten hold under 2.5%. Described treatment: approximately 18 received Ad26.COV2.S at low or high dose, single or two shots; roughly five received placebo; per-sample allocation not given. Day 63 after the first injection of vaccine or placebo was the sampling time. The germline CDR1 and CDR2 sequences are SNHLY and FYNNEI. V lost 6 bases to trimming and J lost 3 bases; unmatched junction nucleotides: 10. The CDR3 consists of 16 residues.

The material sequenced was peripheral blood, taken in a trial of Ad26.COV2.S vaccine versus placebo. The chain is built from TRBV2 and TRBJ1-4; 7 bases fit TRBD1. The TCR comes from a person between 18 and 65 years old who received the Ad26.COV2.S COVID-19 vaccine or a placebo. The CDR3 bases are TGTGCCAGCAGGAACCGGGACAGATACCCTAATGAAAAACTGTTTTTT. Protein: CASRNRDRYPNEKLFF.